A selection of T cell receptor beta chains follows, all from one sample in a study of Ad26.COV2.S vaccination and SARS-CoV-2 variants. Sequenced by immunoSEQ multiplex PCR; TCRdb stores in-frame clones only, minus some. This sample has around 320,000 clones, with 70% to 90% found just once. The sequencing used peripheral blood, collected in a trial of Ad26.COV2.S vaccine versus placebo. The origin of the receptors is a person between 18 and 60 years old who received the Ad26.COV2.S COVID-19 vaccine or a placebo. The CDR3 runs from the conserved cysteine through the conserved F or W. Fields, in order: clone size, V gene, D gene, CDR3 length, J gene, CDR3 protein, CDR3 DNA. The D gene is left open where the match is weak. Not all rows give a size; the values are once, few, many and, for expanded clones, a class.

few	TRBV6-1	-	15	TRBJ2-7	CASSEGNQGFYEQYF	TGTGCCAGCAGTGAAGGAAACCAGGGATTCTACGAGCAGTACTTC
-	TRBV6-6	-	13	TRBJ1-4	CASSYHQNEKLFF	TGTGCCAGCAGTTACCATCAGAATGAAAAACTGTTTTTT
-	TRBV5-1	-	14	TRBJ2-5	CASSLVGHPETQYF	TGCGCCAGCAGCTTGGTAGGCCACCCAGAGACCCAGTACTTC
-	TRBV11-2	-	15	TRBJ2-7	CASSWRPGLNYEQYF	TGTGCCAGCAGCTGGAGGCCGGGACTTAACTACGAGCAGTACTTC
-	TRBV5-1	-	14	TRBJ1-2	CASSRDLANYGYTF	TGCGCCAGCAGCCGGGACTTAGCTAACTATGGCTACACCTTC
-	TRBV7-2	-	14	TRBJ2-7	CASRTHGTPYEQYF	TGTGCCAGCAGAACTCACGGGACCCCCTACGAGCAGTACTTC
-	TRBV28	TRBD1	13	TRBJ1-1	CASSGTDRIRAFF	TGTGCCAGCAGCGGAACGGACAGGATCAGAGCTTTCTTT
once	TRBV6-5	TRBD1	15	TRBJ1-3	CASSDRGFSGNTIYF	TGTGCCAGCAGCGACAGGGGGTTCTCTGGAAACACCATATATTTT
-	TRBV29-1	-	13	TRBJ1-2	CSVEDRQSYGYTF	TGCAGCGTTGAAGATCGACAGTCCTATGGCTACACCTTC
-	TRBV19	-	13	TRBJ1-5	CASSITSNQPQHF	TGTGCCAGTAGTATAACTAGCAATCAGCCCCAGCATTTT
once	TRBV19	-	16	TRBJ2-7	CARILGPGLNYYEQYF	TGTGCCAGGATTTTGGGACCGGGCCTAAACTACTACGAGCAGTACTTC
-	TRBV28	-	13	TRBJ2-1	CASSLVLFREQFF	TGTGCCAGCAGTTTAGTCTTGTTCCGTGAGCAGTTCTTC
few	TRBV5-1	TRBD1	18	TRBJ2-6	CASSIRDRGPAGANVLTF	TGCGCCAGCAGCATCCGGGACAGGGGGCCTGCTGGGGCCAACGTCCTGACTTTC
-	TRBV4-1	-	15	TRBJ2-7	CASSQRQDLSYEQYF	TGCGCCAGCAGCCAAAGGCAGGACCTTTCCTACGAGCAGTACTTC
few	TRBV7-9	TRBD1	16	TRBJ1-3	CASSTRQGRNGNTIYF	TGTGCCAGCAGCACTCGACAGGGGAGGAACGGAAACACCATATATTTT
once	TRBV6-5	TRBD1	14	TRBJ1-1	CASSYRGTGGLAFF	TGTGCCAGCAGTTACAGGGGGACAGGGGGATTAGCTTTCTTT
-	TRBV29-1	TRBD1	15	TRBJ1-4	CSAADREATNEKLFF	TGCAGCGCCGCGGACAGGGAGGCAACTAATGAAAAACTGTTTTTT
-	TRBV7-9	TRBD2	16	TRBJ2-2	CASSLVRTRNTGELFF	TGTGCCAGCAGCTTAGTGCGGACTAGGAACACCGGGGAGCTGTTTTTT
-	TRBV9	TRBD1	16	TRBJ1-2	CASSVGDRGLNYGYTF	TGTGCCAGCAGCGTAGGGGACAGGGGCCTTAACTATGGCTACACCTTC
-	TRBV5-4	-	14	TRBJ1-2	CASSLGGSDYGYTF	TGTGCCAGCAGCTTGGGTGGAAGCGACTATGGCTACACCTTC
-	TRBV7-2	-	12	TRBJ2-2	CASSLHHGELFF	TGTGCCAGCAGCTTACATCACGGGGAGCTGTTTTTT
-	TRBV6-5	-	14	TRBJ1-5	CASSRGSGDQPQHF	TGTGCCAGCAGTAGGGGGTCAGGTGATCAGCCCCAGCATTTT
-	TRBV6-5	TRBD2	15	TRBJ2-1	CASSYMGLAGGRQFF	TGTGCCAGCAGTTACATGGGACTAGCGGGGGGCAGGCAGTTCTTC
-	TRBV28	-	14	TRBJ1-4	CASSLTGFYEKLFF	TGTGCCAGCAGTTTAACGGGTTTTTATGAAAAACTGTTTTTT
-	TRBV6-5	-	15	TRBJ1-5	CASRGGLSGVQPQHF	TGTGCCAGCAGGGGGGGACTTTCCGGGGTTCAGCCCCAGCATTTT
-	TRBV6-5	TRBD1	12	TRBJ1-4	CATGTGNEKLFF	TGTGCCACCGGGACAGGGAATGAAAAACTGTTTTTT
-	TRBV14	-	15	TRBJ2-7	CASSQESVSSYEQYF	TGTGCCAGCAGCCAAGAGAGCGTGAGCTCCTACGAGCAGTACTTC
once	TRBV7-9	-	17	TRBJ2-7	CASSSPGPPRVEREQYF	TGTGCCAGCAGCTCCCCCGGGCCCCCCCGGGTGGAGAGGGAGCAGTACTTC
-	TRBV19	TRBD1	13	TRBJ1-5	CARRQGSNQPQHF	TGTGCCAGGAGACAGGGGAGCAATCAGCCCCAGCATTTT
few	TRBV29-1	-	13	TRBJ1-2	CSVEARENYGYTF	TGCAGCGTTGAAGCCAGGGAGAACTATGGCTACACCTTC
-	TRBV9	-	14	TRBJ2-5	CASSVAPAQETQYF	TGTGCCAGCAGCGTAGCGCCAGCTCAAGAGACCCAGTACTTC
-	TRBV28	-	14	TRBJ2-5	CASRRSGGVETQYF	TGTGCCAGCAGAAGGTCGGGGGGCGTTGAGACCCAGTACTTC
-	TRBV19	-	15	TRBJ1-6	CASSIEYVETSPLHF	TGTGCCAGTAGTATAGAATATGTTGAAACTTCACCCCTCCACTTT
-	TRBV5-1	-	15	TRBJ2-1	CASSLGGTYSHEQFF	TGCGCCAGCAGCTTGGGGGGGACCTATTCCCATGAGCAGTTCTTC
-	TRBV10-3	TRBD2	15	TRBJ2-5	CAISGGTSERETQYF	TGTGCCATCAGTGGGGGGACTAGCGAGAGAGAGACCCAGTACTTC